Sequencing of this T cell receptor beta chain was carried out in a study of cytomegalovirus exposure and HLA in healthy donors. The study's findings and limits: TCR beta chains numbering 150 to 200 were designated cytomegalovirus-associated. In a later analysis, donors in an Asian-associated ancestry cluster reportedly had fewer N-insertions in productive TCRs than the cohort mean.

Primers for the PCR totalled 60 Vbeta and 13 Jbeta. Profiled with immunoSEQ multiplex PCR; TCRdb holds only in-frame clones, not every one. The profile covers 85,000 to 90,000 clones, with 75% to 90% appearing a single time and around 2.3% taken by the ten largest. In its sample, this clone was seen once. Its antigen remains unidentified. Germline CDR1 SGHRS, CDR2 YFSETQ. The CDR3 sequence is 14 residues long. The germline V and J ends were trimmed by 0 bases and 6 bases, with 11 bases remaining between them. Sequenced material: PBMCs. The TCR was taken from a man aged 18 to 29 in good health and CMV-seronegative. J is TRBJ2-3 and V is TRBV5-1; possibly TRBD1 for D (5 bases). The CDR3 nucleotides are TGCGCCAGCAGCTTGGTAGCAGGGTCGGATACGCAGTATTTT. It yields the protein CASSLVAGSDTQYF. The whole variable domain, filled in from reference TRBV5-1 and TRBJ2-3, reads KAGVTQTPRYLIKTRGQQVTLSCSPISGHRSVSWYQQTPGQGLQFLFEYFSETQRNKGNFPGRFSGRQFSNSRSEMNVSTLELGDSALYLCASSLVAGSDTQYFGPGTRLTVL.